The 28 T cell receptor beta chains given below trace back to one sample, sequenced in a study of blood T cell repertoires in COVID-19. Using immunoSEQ multiplex PCR, the repertoire was profiled, and TCRdb retains in-frame clones only, with some absent. This sample yields 350,000 to 450,000 clones, of which around nine tenths are seen a single time; roughly 3.1% belongs to the top ten. Sample: peripheral blood. The receptor source for this set is a human donor in a cohort sampled during active COVID-19.

The rearrangement links TRBV11-3 to TRBJ2-2; 10 bases are a match to TRBD2. Germline V gene lookup returns CDR1 SGHNT and CDR2 YENEEA. V shed 5 bases, J shed 2 bases, and the junction held 5 bases outside the gene matches. This CDR3 is built from 16 residues. In nucleotides, the CDR3 is TGTGCCAGCAGCCCTAGCGGGGGCGGAAACACCGGGGAGCTGTTTTTT. Translation: CASSPSGGGNTGELFF.

The chain joins TRBV5-1 to TRBJ2-5; 7 bases are a match to TRBD1. Unmatched junction bases numbered 2, after V lost 3 bases and J lost 0 bases. Germline CDR1 is SGHRS and CDR2 is YFSETQ. The CDR3 is made up of 14 amino acids. The CDR3, as DNA: TGCGCCAGCAGCTGGGGACAGAACCAAGAGACCCAGTACTTC. Translated: CASSWGQNQETQYF.

For the CDR3, the DNA is TGTGCCCCCGCGGGACGAACTTGCTACGAGCAGTACTTC. It encodes CAPAGRTCYEQYF. The chain uses TRBV24-1 and TRBJ2-7; TRBD2 is a possible D gene (6 bases). The CDR3 spans 13 residues. The V gene's germline CDR1 is KGHDR and CDR2 SFDVKD. V was pared by 12 bases and J by 3 bases, with 17 bases between.

The chain combines TRBV10-3 with TRBJ1-3; D gene uncertain. Germline CDR1 and CDR2: ENHRY and SYGVKD. The CDR3 contains 16 residues. Trimming left V 6 bases short and J 0 bases short, with 15 bases between. CDR3 sequence (DNA): TGTGCCATCAGAAAAGGACTAATGAGCTCTGGAAACACCATATATTTT. Amino acid sequence: CAIRKGLMSSGNTIYF.

This chain joins TRBV5-1 and TRBJ1-2; D remains ambiguous. CDR3 length: 14 amino acids. V was trimmed by 4 bases and J by 8 bases, leaving 18 bases between them. CDR1 and CDR2 (germline): SGHRS, YFSETQ. In DNA form, the CDR3 reads TGCGCCAGCAGCGCTTATACGGTGACGCGGGGCTACACCTTC. Translation: CASSAYTVTRGYTF. Together with reference TRBV5-1 and TRBJ1-2, the CDR3 gives the full variable domain: KAGVTQTPRYLIKTRGQQVTLSCSPISGHRSVSWYQQTPGQGLQFLFEYFSETQRNKGNFPGRFSGRQFSNSRSEMNVSTLELGDSALYLCASSAYTVTRGYTFGSGTRLTVV.

The chain joins TRBV2 to TRBJ1-4; 9 positions match TRBD1. CDR1 and CDR2 from the germline V gene are SNHLY and FYNNEI. The CDR3 consists of 14 residues. The junction had 9 bases not matched to a gene; V was cut back by 8 bases and J by 8 bases. CDR3 sequence (DNA): TGTGCCAGCGCTGGGACAGGGCGAGGAGAAAAACTGTTTTTT. Residues: CASAGTGRGEKLFF.

The CDR3 here is CASSYAAGDHYGYTF. DNA for the CDR3: TGTGCCAGCAGTTACGCTGCGGGCGACCACTATGGCTACACCTTC. J is TRBJ1-2 and V is TRBV6-6; no clear D. Germline V gives CDR1 MNHNY, CDR2 SVGAGI (reference sequence). This CDR3 region has 15 residues. Trimming left V 2 bases short and J 3 bases short, with 13 bases between.

The chain carries TRBV19 and TRBJ2-7; 12 positions agree with TRBD1. Looked up from germline, CDR1 is LNHDA and CDR2 is SQIVND (reference sequence). This CDR3 has 15 residues. V lost 1 base, J lost 3 bases, and 1 base stayed unmatched. The CDR3 spells CASSIGDRGLYEQYF. In DNA, the CDR3 is TGTGCCAGTAGTATAGGGGACAGGGGGCTCTACGAGCAGTACTTC. Full variable domain (missing parts from reference TRBV19 and TRBJ2-7): DGGITQSPKYLFRKEGQNVTLSCEQNLNHDAMYWYRQDPGQGLRLIYYSQIVNDFQKGDIAEGYSVSREKKESFPLTVTSAQKNPTAFYLCASSIGDRGLYEQYFGPGTRLTVT.

This clone was found a few times. V gene TRBV5-6 combines with J gene TRBJ2-7; weak D call: TRBD2 (7 bases). The CDR3 covers 16 residues. The germline V and J ends were trimmed by 4 bases and 0 bases, with 17 bases remaining between them. The germline V gene encodes CDR1 SGHDT and CDR2 YYEEEE. Here the CDR3 DNA reads TGTGCCAGCAGCCCCGGCGGGGGCACGCGCTCCTACGAGCAGTACTTC. It encodes CASSPGGGTRSYEQYF.

As concerns this clone: Within the sample, other DNA sequences also encode this same CDR3. The rearrangement uses TRBV4-1 and TRBJ1-5; no firm D call. Germline V gene data show CDR1 as MGHRA and CDR2 as YSYEKL. CDR3 length: 14 residues. Trimming shortened V by 4 bases and J by 0 bases, and 7 bases separated the two germline ends. The CDR3 loop is CASSLGSSNQPQHF. The DNA for the CDR3 is TGCGCCAGCAGCCTTGGGAGTAGCAATCAGCCCCAGCATTTT.

This sequence joins TRBV5-1 and TRBJ2-7, with D perhaps matching TRBD2 (6 bases). Germline lookup yields CDR1 SGHRS and CDR2 YFSETQ. The CDR3 covers 13 residues. Between the trimmed V and J ends, which lost 5 bases and 2 bases, there was a span of 11 bases. The CDR3 region is CASRTGEAYEQYF. The DNA for the CDR3 is TGCGCCAGCAGGACGGGGGAGGCCTACGAGCAGTACTTC.

V is TRBV4-1 and J is TRBJ2-1; 11 positions agree with TRBD2. With V trimmed by 1 base and J by 7 bases, 12 bases remained unmatched. The CDR3 runs to 18 residues. CDR1 is MGHRA, CDR2 YSYEKL, per germline. The CDR3 DNA is TGCGCCAGCAGCCAAGCCCCGGGCGGGACTAGCGGAACTAATGAGCAGTTCTTC. As protein: CASSQAPGGTSGTNEQFF.

The rearrangement joins TRBV29-1 to TRBJ2-3; TRBD2 aligns across 11 bases. The V segment lost 7 bases and the J segment 2 bases; nucleotides outside the gene matches: 8. This CDR3 is built from 15 residues. Germline V gives CDR1 SQVTM, CDR2 ANQGSEA. As DNA, the CDR3 is TGCAGCGCTCGACTAGCGGGACCGTCCACAGATACGCAGTATTTT. Its protein is CSARLAGPSTDTQYF.

V gene TRBV3-1 (or the pseudogene TRBV3-2) combines with J gene TRBJ2-7; perhaps TRBD1 as D (6 bases). This CDR3 is 16 amino acids long. CDR1 is LGHDT, CDR2 YNNKEL, per germline (reference sequence). Trimming removed 2 bases from V and 2 bases from J, with 16 bases in between. The CDR3: CASSQRGTIGTYEQYF. In DNA form, the CDR3 reads TGTGCCAGCAGCCAAAGAGGGACAATAGGGACCTACGAGCAGTACTTC.

In this sample, this clone turned up once. This rearrangement joins TRBV25-1 to TRBJ2-1; possible D gene TRBD2, 5 bases. Per the germline V gene, CDR1 is MGHDK and CDR2 is SYGVNS. The CDR3 is 12 residues long. V gave up 4 bases and J gave up 11 bases, with 12 bases separating them. CDR3 protein: CASSVSRGKQFF. The DNA for the CDR3 is TGTGCCAGCAGTGTGTCACGGGGTAAGCAGTTCTTC.

This chain joins TRBV5-6 and TRBJ2-2; D might be TRBD1 (5 bases). The CDR3 extends over 15 amino acids. The germline CDR1 and CDR2 sequences are SGHDT and YYEEEE. V gave up 0 bases and J gave up 2 bases, with 8 bases separating them. The CDR3 DNA reads TGTGCCAGCAGCTTGGGCCAGGGAAACACCGGGGAGCTGTTTTTT. Protein sequence: CASSLGQGNTGELFF.

The chain combines TRBV5-1 with TRBJ2-7; 14 bases line up with TRBD2. CDR1 and CDR2 from the germline V gene are SGHRS and YFSETQ. This CDR3 spans 17 amino acids. The trim removed 2 bases at V and 5 bases at J, leaving 9 bases unmatched. CDR3 amino acids: CASSFGLAGGLSDEQYF. Written as DNA, the CDR3 is TGCGCCAGCAGCTTCGGACTAGCGGGAGGACTTAGCGACGAGCAGTACTTC.

This chain links TRBV6-5 with TRBJ1-3; 8 nucleotides line up with TRBD1. The CDR3 runs to 15 residues. CDR1 and CDR2 from the germline V gene are MNHEY and SVGAGI. V lost 6 bases, J lost 4 bases, and 8 bases stayed unmatched. CDR3 region: CASSAQGALGNTIYF. For the CDR3, the DNA is TGTGCCAGCAGCGCCCAGGGGGCTTTGGGAAACACCATATATTTT.

The chain employs TRBV3-1 (or the pseudogene TRBV3-2) and TRBJ2-7, with TRBD1 identical over 11 bases. The length of the CDR3 is 14 residues. Germline values: CDR1 LGHDT, CDR2 YNNKEL (reference sequence). Trimming cost V 4 bases and J 6 bases; bases outside gene matches: 5. In DNA, the CDR3 is TGTGCCAGCAGCCCGACGGGACAGGGGGTCGAGCAGTACTTC. Amino acids: CASSPTGQGVEQYF.

The chain is built from TRBV5-4 and TRBJ2-1, with TRBD2 identical over 8 bases. The trim removed 5 bases at V and 8 bases at J, leaving 12 bases unmatched. Germline lookup yields CDR1 SGHNT and CDR2 YYREEE (reference sequence). The CDR3 is 15 residues long. DNA for the CDR3: TGTGCCAGCAGTCCTCGGGGGGGAGTGAAGGATGAGCAGTTCTTC. Translating it yields CASSPRGGVKDEQFF.

Only a few counts were recorded for this clone. The chain couples TRBV7-3 to TRBJ1-6; D call uncertain. This CDR3 spans 13 amino acids. Germline V CDR1 and CDR2: SGHTA, FQGTGA. The V gene lost 3 bases and the J gene lost 7 bases, with 7 bases spanning the gap. The CDR3 reads CASSFTENSPLHF. CDR3 sequence (DNA): TGTGCCAGCAGCTTCACAGAGAATTCACCCCTCCACTTT.

The chain uses TRBV2 and TRBJ2-1; 14 bases align to TRBD2. The germline gives CDR1 SNHLY, CDR2 FYNNEI. CDR3 length: 16 amino acids. Trimming at V came to 3 bases and at J to 8 bases, leaving 6 bases not matched to a gene. Here the CDR3 reads CASSDPTSGGVDEQFF. In nucleotides, the CDR3 is TGTGCCAGCAGTGATCCGACTAGCGGGGGGGTCGATGAGCAGTTCTTC.

This clone occurred once. This CDR3 is CASSYGGTSQETQYF. The CDR3 coding sequence is TGCGCCAGCAGCTACGGGGGAACAAGTCAAGAGACCCAGTACTTC. The V call is TRBV5-1, the J call TRBJ2-5; D is perhaps TRBD2 (6 bases). V dropped 3 bases and J dropped 2 bases, with 14 bases sitting between them. This CDR3 contains 15 residues. Germline loops: CDR1 SGHRS, CDR2 YFSETQ. The entire variable domain, with the rest obtained from reference TRBV5-1 and TRBJ2-5, is as follows: KAGVTQTPRYLIKTRGQQVTLSCSPISGHRSVSWYQQTPGQGLQFLFEYFSETQRNKGNFPGRFSGRQFSNSRSEMNVSTLELGDSALYLCASSYGGTSQETQYFGPGTRLLVL.

This chain connects TRBV5-6 to TRBJ2-3; tentative D call: TRBD1 (5 bases). The CDR3 spans 13 residues. Germline CDR1 SGHDT, CDR2 YYEEEE. V lost 5 bases and J lost 9, with 16 bases in between. CDR3 DNA: TGTGCCAGCAGTCTACAGGCCATCGTGACGCAGTATTTT. Amino acids: CASSLQAIVTQYF.

The chain has TRBV5-1 and TRBJ2-3; 7 nucleotides match TRBD1. From germline, CDR1 is SGHRS and CDR2 YFSETQ. The CDR3 totals 14 residues. V was clipped by 7 bases and J by 4 bases; unmatched bases: 9. The CDR3: CASEQGDRADTQYF. The CDR3 region has the DNA TGCGCCAGCGAGCAGGGGGACAGAGCAGATACGCAGTATTTT.

V is TRBV18 and J is TRBJ2-2; D remains unclear. Trimming took off 2 bases at V and 10 bases at J, with 11 bases between the two ends. The CDR3 has 13 amino acids. Per the germline V gene, CDR1 is KGHSH and CDR2 is LQKENI. CDR3 loop: CASSPTSGAELFF. The CDR3 DNA follows: TGTGCCAGCTCACCAACCAGTGGTGCGGAGCTGTTTTTT.

V usage is TRBV6-6 and J usage is TRBJ2-7; TRBD1 agrees at 10 bases. The CDR3 totals 15 residues. From germline, CDR1 is MNHNY and CDR2 SVGAGI (reference sequence). With V trimmed by 2 bases and J by 4 bases, 5 bases remained unmatched. This CDR3 reads CASSYVGTGEYEQYF. Written as DNA, the CDR3 is TGTGCCAGCAGTTACGTTGGGACAGGGGAATACGAGCAGTACTTC.

This chain joins TRBV11-2 and TRBJ2-3; D call uncertain. CDR3 length: 14 residues. V gave up 0 bases and J gave up 4 bases, with 8 bases separating them. The germline V gene has CDR1 SGHAT and CDR2 FQNNGV. In DNA form, the CDR3 reads TGTGCCAGCAGCTTAGATCTAAGCTCAGATACGCAGTATTTT. This translates into CASSLDLSSDTQYF.